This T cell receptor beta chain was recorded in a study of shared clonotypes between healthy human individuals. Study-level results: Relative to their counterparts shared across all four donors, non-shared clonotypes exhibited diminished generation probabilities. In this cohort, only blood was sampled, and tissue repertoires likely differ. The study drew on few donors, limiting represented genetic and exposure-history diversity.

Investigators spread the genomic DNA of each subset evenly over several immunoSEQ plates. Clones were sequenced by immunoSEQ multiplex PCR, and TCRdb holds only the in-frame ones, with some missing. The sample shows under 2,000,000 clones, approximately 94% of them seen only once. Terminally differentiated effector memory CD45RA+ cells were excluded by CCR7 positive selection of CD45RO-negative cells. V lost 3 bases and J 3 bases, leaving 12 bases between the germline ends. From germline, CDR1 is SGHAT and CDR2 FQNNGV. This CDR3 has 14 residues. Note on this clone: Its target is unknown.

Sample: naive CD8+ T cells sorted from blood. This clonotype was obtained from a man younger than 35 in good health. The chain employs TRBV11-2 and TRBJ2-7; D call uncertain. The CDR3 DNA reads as TGTGCCAGCAGCTTCGGATCGGTGGACTACGAGCAGTACTTC. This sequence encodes CASSFGSVDYEQYF.